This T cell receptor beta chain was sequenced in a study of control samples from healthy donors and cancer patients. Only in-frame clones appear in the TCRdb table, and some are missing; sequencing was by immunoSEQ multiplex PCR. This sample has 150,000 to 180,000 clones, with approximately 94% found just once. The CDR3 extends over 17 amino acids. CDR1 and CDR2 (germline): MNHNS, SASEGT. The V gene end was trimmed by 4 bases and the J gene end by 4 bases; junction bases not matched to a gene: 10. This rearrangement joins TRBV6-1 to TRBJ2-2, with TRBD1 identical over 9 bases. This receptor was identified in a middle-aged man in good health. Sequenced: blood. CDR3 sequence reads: CASSGRTGAVGTGELFF. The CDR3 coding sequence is TGTGCCAGCAGTGGTAGGACAGGGGCGGTGGGCACCGGGGAGCTGTTTTTT.